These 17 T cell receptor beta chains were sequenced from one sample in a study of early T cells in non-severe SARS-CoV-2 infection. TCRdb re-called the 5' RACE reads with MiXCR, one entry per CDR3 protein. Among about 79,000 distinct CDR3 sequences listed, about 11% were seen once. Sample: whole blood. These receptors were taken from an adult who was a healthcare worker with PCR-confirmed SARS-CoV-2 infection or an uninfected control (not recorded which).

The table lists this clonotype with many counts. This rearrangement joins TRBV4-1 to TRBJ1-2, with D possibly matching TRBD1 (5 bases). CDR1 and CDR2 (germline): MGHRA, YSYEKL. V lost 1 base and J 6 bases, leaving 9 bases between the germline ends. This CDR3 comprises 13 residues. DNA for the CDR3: TGCGCCAGCAGCCAAGTCTCAGGGAATGGCTACACCTTC. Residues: CASSQVSGNGYTF.

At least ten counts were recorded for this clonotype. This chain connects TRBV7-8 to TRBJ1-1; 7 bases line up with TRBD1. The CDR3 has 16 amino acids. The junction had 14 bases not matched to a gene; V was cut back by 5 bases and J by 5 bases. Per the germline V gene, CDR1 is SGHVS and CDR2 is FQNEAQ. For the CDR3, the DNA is TGTGCCAGCAGCCGAAGACAGGGCAGAGGGAGAACTGAAGCTTTCTTT. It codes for CASSRRQGRGRTEAFF.

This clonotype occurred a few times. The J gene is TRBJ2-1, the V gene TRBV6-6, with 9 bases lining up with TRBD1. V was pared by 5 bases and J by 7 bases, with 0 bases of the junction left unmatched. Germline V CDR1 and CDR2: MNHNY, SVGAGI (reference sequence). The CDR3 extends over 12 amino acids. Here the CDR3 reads CASSGQGNEQFF. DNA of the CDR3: TGTGCCAGCAGTGGACAGGGGAATGAGCAGTTCTTC.

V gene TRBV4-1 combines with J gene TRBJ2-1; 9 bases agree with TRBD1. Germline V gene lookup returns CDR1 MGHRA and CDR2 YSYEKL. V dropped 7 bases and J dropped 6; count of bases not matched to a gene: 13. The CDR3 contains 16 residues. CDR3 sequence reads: CASNPGTGQGFNEQFF. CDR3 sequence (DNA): TGCGCCAGCAACCCGGGGACGGGACAGGGTTTCAATGAGCAGTTCTTC.

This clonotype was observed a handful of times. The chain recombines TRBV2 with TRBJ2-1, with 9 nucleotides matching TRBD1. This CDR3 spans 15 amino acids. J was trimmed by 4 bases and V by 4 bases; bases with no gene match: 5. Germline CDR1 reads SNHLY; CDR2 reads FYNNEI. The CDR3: CASSGGTGSYNEQFF. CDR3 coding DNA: TGTGCCAGCAGTGGAGGGACAGGGTCTTACAATGAGCAGTTCTTC.

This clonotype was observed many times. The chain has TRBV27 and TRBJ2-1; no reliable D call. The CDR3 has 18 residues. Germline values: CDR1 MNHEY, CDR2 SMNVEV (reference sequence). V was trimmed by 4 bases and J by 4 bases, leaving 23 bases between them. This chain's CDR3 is CASSSTITGSGPYNEQFF. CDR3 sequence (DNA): TGTGCCAGCAGTTCGACAATTACCGGGTCAGGCCCATACAATGAGCAGTTCTTC.

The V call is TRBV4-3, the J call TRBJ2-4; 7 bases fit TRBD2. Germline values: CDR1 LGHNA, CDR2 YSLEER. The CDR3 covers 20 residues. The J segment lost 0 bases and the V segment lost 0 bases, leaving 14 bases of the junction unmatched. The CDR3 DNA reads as TGCGCCAGCAGCCAAGATTATCGGGGGGACCCAGCCTTAGCCAAAAACATTCAGTACTTC. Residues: CASSQDYRGDPALAKNIQYF.

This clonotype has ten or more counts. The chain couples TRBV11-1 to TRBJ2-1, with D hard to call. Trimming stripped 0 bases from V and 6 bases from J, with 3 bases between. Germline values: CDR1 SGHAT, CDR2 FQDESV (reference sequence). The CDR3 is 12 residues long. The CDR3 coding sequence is TGTGCCAGCAGCTTAGCCGGCAATGAGCAGTTCTTC. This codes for CASSLAGNEQFF.

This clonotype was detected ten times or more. The CDR3 nucleotides are TGTGCCAGCAGTCTGACAGGGAGCTCCTACAATGAGCAGTTCTTC. It yields the protein CASSLTGSSYNEQFF. V gene TRBV27 combines with J gene TRBJ2-1; TRBD1 matches 7 bases. Germline CDR1 and CDR2: MNHEY and SMNVEV (reference sequence). V shed 5 bases and J 0 bases; nucleotides not matched to a gene: 4. This CDR3 region has 15 residues.

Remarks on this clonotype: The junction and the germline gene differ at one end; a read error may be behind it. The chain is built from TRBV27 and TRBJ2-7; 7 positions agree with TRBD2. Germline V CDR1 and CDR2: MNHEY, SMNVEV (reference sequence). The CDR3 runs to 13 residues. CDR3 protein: CASSLGRVGEQCF. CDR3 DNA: TGTGCCAGCAGTTTAGGGAGGGTTGGGGAGCAGTGCTTC.

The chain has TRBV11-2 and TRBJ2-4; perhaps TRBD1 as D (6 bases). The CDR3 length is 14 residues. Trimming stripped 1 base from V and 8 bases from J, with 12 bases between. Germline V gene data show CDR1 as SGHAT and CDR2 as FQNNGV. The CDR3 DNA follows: TGTGCCAGCAGCTTAGTGGCCCCAGGGGACATTCAGTACTTC. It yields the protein CASSLVAPGDIQYF.

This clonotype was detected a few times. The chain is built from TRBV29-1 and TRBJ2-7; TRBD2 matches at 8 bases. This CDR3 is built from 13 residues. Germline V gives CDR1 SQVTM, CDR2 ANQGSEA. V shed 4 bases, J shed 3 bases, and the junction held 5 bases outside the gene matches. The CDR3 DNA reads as TGCAGCGTTGCCCTCGGGGGGGGCTACGAGCAGTACTTC. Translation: CSVALGGGYEQYF.

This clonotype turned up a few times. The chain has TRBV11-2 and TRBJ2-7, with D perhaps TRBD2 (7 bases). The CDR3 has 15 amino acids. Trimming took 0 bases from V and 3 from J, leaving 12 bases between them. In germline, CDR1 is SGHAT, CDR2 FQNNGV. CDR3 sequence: CASSLERGGFYEQYF. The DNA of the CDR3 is TGTGCCAGCAGCTTAGAACGCGGGGGCTTCTACGAGCAGTACTTC.

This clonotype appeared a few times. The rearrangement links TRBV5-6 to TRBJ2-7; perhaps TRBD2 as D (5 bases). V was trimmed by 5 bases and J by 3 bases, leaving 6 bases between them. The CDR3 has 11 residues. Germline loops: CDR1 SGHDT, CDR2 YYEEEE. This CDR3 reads CASRRDYEQYF. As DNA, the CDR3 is TGTGCCAGCAGACGGGACTACGAGCAGTACTTC.

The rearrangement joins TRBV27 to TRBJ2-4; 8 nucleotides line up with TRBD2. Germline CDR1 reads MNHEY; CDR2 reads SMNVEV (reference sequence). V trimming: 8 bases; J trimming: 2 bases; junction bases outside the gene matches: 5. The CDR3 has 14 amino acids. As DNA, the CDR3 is TGTGCCAGCGCGGGGGGTGGGACCAAAAACATTCAGTACTTC. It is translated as CASAGGGTKNIQYF.

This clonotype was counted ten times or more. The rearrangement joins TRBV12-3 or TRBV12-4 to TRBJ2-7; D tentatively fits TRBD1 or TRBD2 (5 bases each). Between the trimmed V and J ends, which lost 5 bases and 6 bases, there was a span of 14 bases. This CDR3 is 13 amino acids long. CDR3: CASSPRDGGEQYF. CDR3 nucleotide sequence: TGTGCCAGCAGTCCCCGGGATGGGGGCGAGCAGTACTTC.

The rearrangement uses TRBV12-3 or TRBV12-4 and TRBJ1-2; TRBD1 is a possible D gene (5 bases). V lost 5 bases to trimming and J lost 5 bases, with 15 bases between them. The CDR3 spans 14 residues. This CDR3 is CASSAGGGIYGYTF. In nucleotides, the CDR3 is TGTGCCAGCAGTGCCGGGGGGGGGATATATGGCTACACCTTC.